Listed below are T cell receptor beta chains from one sample, sequenced in a study of cytomegalovirus exposure and HLA in healthy donors. The protocol was immunoSEQ multiplex PCR, while the TCRdb copy is restricted to in-frame clones and leaves out a portion. This sample yields fewer than 90,000 clones, of which about 75% are seen a single time; about 9.4% belongs to the top ten. The sequenced material came from PBMCs. The receptor set was obtained from a man under 40 in good health and CMV-seropositive. Both conserved end residues are part of each CDR3. Fields, in order: D gene, J gene, clone size, V gene, CDR3 DNA, CDR3 protein. A D gene is named only where the DNA matches it firmly. Expanded clones get a size class; other rows say once, few or many, or leave the size out.

TRBD1 TRBJ1-2 NA TRBV27 TGTGCCAGCAGTTTATCTACAGGGGGGCACTATGGCTACACCTTC CASSLSTGGHYGYTF
TRBD1 TRBJ2-2 NA TRBV5-6 TGTGCCAGCAGCGTCCAAGACAGGGGGCGCGGCGGGGAGCTGTTTTTT CASSVQDRGRGGELFF
TRBD1 TRBJ2-7 NA TRBV6-1 TGTGCCAGCAGTGAATCCGTGGGGACAGGGGGCTATAACGAGCAGTACTTC CASSESVGTGGYNEQYF
NA TRBJ1-2 NA TRBV7-2 TGTGCCAGCAGTCTCTTACAGGGTGCTCTGAAATATGGCTACACCTTC CASSLLQGALKYGYTF
NA TRBJ1-6 few TRBV5-1 TGCGCCAGCAGCTACGGACAGAGCTCCTATAATTCACCCCTCCACTTT CASSYGQSSYNSPLHF
NA TRBJ1-1 NA TRBV13 TGTGCCAGCAGCCCCCCCGGGACTTCTGAAGCTTTCTTT CASSPPGTSEAFF
NA TRBJ2-7 NA TRBV19 TGTGCCAGTAGTATTGGGGGGAAGCGGCGCTCCTACGAGCAGTACTTC CASSIGGKRRSYEQYF
NA TRBJ1-5 few TRBV6-5 TGTGCCAGCGACCCACCCGCGGGGGGTCAGCCCCAGCATTTT CASDPPAGGQPQHF
NA TRBJ2-5 NA TRBV4-3 TGCGCCAGCAGCCAAGTTCGGGGGTCACAGGGGCAAGAGACCCAGTACTTC CASSQVRGSQGQETQYF
NA TRBJ1-1 few TRBV6-5 TGTGCCAGCAGTTACCCCAGGGGTGAAGCTTTCTTT CASSYPRGEAFF
NA TRBJ1-1 few TRBV28 TGTGCCAGCAGTCCCCCGTCGGTAAGAAAGAGGACTGAAGCTTTCTTT CASSPPSVRKRTEAFF
NA TRBJ2-1 NA TRBV6-1 TGTGCCAGCAGGTCAGGGGGGTCATACAATGAGCAGTTCTTC CASRSGGSYNEQFF
NA TRBJ2-3 NA TRBV4-1 TGCGCCAGCAGCCAAGAAGTCTACACAGATACGCAGTATTTT CASSQEVYTDTQYF
TRBD2 TRBJ2-1 NA TRBV2 TGTGCCAGCAGTGAATCGGTGGCGGGGGGGCCTAACGATGAGCAGTTCTTC CASSESVAGGPNDEQFF
TRBD2 TRBJ2-3 NA TRBV7-9 TGTGCCAGCAGCTTAGGACTAGCGGGGGGCGCAGATACGCAGTATTTT CASSLGLAGGADTQYF
NA TRBJ1-1 NA TRBV7-9 TGTTCCAGCAGCTTGTTAGCTCCCCCAAATGAAGCTTTCTTT CSSSLLAPPNEAFF
NA TRBJ1-6 NA TRBV7-2 TGTGCCAGCAGCTTATCCGGGCGATCGGGGATAGGATCACCCCTCCACTTT CASSLSGRSGIGSPLHF
NA TRBJ1-3 NA TRBV7-9 TGTTCCAGCAGCTTCCCCACCCAGGGATCTGGAAACACCATATATTTT CSSSFPTQGSGNTIYF
NA TRBJ2-1 NA TRBV5-4 TGTGCCAGCAGCTTTGACGCCAGGGGGGAGTTCTTC CASSFDARGEFF
NA TRBJ1-5 few TRBV2 TGTGCCAGCAGCTATCCGGGGGGGCCCCAGCATTTT CASSYPGGPQHF
TRBD1 TRBJ2-5 NA TRBV7-8 TGTGCCAGCACCGCACAGGACAGGGGAGAGGAGACCCAGTACTTC CASTAQDRGEETQYF
NA TRBJ2-7 NA TRBV5-6 TGTGCCAGCAGCTTGAGTCAGCGCTACGAGCAGTACTTC CASSLSQRYEQYF
NA TRBJ2-7 NA TRBV11-2 TGTGCCAGCAGCTTACAGTACGAGCAGTACTTC CASSLQYEQYF
TRBD1 TRBJ2-7 NA TRBV29-1 TGCAGCGTTGAGTTATTGACAGGGGGTTACGAGCAGTACTTC CSVELLTGGYEQYF
TRBD1 TRBJ1-1 NA TRBV6-5 TGTGCCAGCAACGGACAGGAGAACACTGAAGCTTTCTTT CASNGQENTEAFF
NA TRBJ2-3 NA TRBV6-1 TGTGCCAGCGACACATCGGGGATGCATACGCAGTATTTT CASDTSGMHTQYF
TRBD2 TRBJ2-1 once TRBV4-1 TGCGCCAGCAGCCCGTATAATCCGACGGGACTATCCTACAATGGGCAGTTCTTC CASSPYNPTGLSYNGQFF
TRBD1 TRBJ2-7 once TRBV5-6 TGTGCCAGCAGCTTGGTGGCCGGGACAGGGACCTACGAGCAGTACTTC CASSLVAGTGTYEQYF
NA TRBJ2-7 NA TRBV6-5 TGTGCCAGCAGTTATGGGGTCGAGGGCTACGAGCAGTACTTC CASSYGVEGYEQYF
TRBD1 TRBJ1-2 NA TRBV4-2 TGTGCCAGCAGCCAACCTACAGGGGTCTATGGCTACACCTTC CASSQPTGVYGYTF
TRBD1 TRBJ1-2 NA TRBV29-1 TGCAGCGTTGACCCGTGGCAGGGGGGTCCTAACTATGGCTACACCTTC CSVDPWQGGPNYGYTF
TRBD1 TRBJ2-7 NA TRBV19 TGTGCCACCGGACAGGGTTCCGGCGAGCAGTACTTC CATGQGSGEQYF
NA TRBJ1-1 NA TRBV30 TGTGCCTGGACGGTGGAGAGTGAAGCTTTCTTT CAWTVESEAFF
TRBD2 TRBJ2-5 NA TRBV30 TGTGCCTGGATAGGAAAGCGGGGGGGCTCCGAACAAGAGACCCAGTACTTC CAWIGKRGGSEQETQYF
NA TRBJ2-3 NA TRBV2 TGTGCCAGCACACCAGCGGACCTCACAGATACGCAGTATTTT CASTPADLTDTQYF
NA TRBJ1-5 NA TRBV28 TGTGCCAGCAGTTTATCACAGGGCCGTCAGCCCCAGCATTTT CASSLSQGRQPQHF
NA TRBJ1-2 NA TRBV30 TGTGCCTGGAGACAGGGCCTTAGCTATGGCTACACCTTC CAWRQGLSYGYTF
TRBD2 TRBJ2-1 NA TRBV4-2 TGTGCCAGCAGCCAACAAGATGGAACGGGGGGGAAGGGTGAGCAGTTCTTC CASSQQDGTGGKGEQFF
TRBD2 TRBJ2-5 NA TRBV27 TGTGCCAGCAGTTCTGCGGGGGGGCCAGAGACCCAGTACTTC CASSSAGGPETQYF